This note documents a single T cell receptor (beta chain) sequence. There is no known antigen for this receptor. No base quality information exists; no much larger clone differs at one position. This sample stems from a study of cytomegalovirus exposure and HLA in healthy donors (dated by TCRdb to about 2017). With respect to the entire study: According to an earlier analysis of several hundred of the donors, roughly 180 million T cells yielded 120 million or so unique TCR beta sequences and roughly 280 Gb of sequence data. Approximately 310 gigabases of sequencing data and around 85 million unique TCR sequences made up an early release that covered around 640 HLA-typed donors. Of the approximately 370 genotyped donors, approximately 80% were placed in the genetic ancestry cluster associated with self-reported Caucasian donors. The study aimed to test whether cataloging public T cell receptors could reveal signatures of past pathogen exposure. The study used immunosequencing to profile the T cell repertoires of 666 subjects and linked those repertoires to cytomegalovirus serostatus. A separate validation cohort of more than 100 different subjects was used in addition to the 666-subject first cohort. To predict cytomegalovirus infection status, the study brought together high-throughput TCR immunosequencing, statistical association of individual TCRs with disease status, and machine learning. To study patterns of TCR occurrence, a later analysis re-analyzed previously published TCR beta repertoires from just over 650 donors and added high-resolution HLA genotyping. Rather than using new phenotypic data, the later analysis identified candidate immune exposures from TCR beta sequences and from how often those sequences occurred across donors. An earlier analysis of about 600 of the donors used high-throughput TCR beta sequencing to judge whether each TCR beta V gene segment behaved as functional or pseudogenic. Donor age, sex, ethnicity and CMV serostatus were compiled together with the repertoire data. A later genetic analysis took genome-wide SNP genotypes for about 55% of the roughly 700 donors and used that subset as a discovery cohort. Every repertoire in the discovery cohort had been generated on one and the same sequencing platform. Class I and class II HLA loci were covered by the typing at four-digit resolution. Typing coverage differed by locus: A, B, C, DRB1 and DQB1 were typed in roughly 629-630 donors, DQA1 in 500 to 550, DPA1 in over 600, and DPB1 in roughly 470. Five DR-DQ haplotypes were treated as single units for association and clustering because of strong linkage in the cohort. Among almost 400 genotyped donors of the cohort, an average of 235,054 unique TCR beta nucleotide sequences were sequenced per donor, around 20% of them non-productive. What the study reported, not specific to this receptor: Three of the identified cytomegalovirus-associated TCR beta chains were confirmed in vitro to be specific for cytomegalovirus antigens. The classifier was reported to diagnose cytomegalovirus status with high specificity and sensitivity in both the original cohort and the validation cohort. CMV serostatus was the only immune exposure information available for the cohort. Across donors, most TCR sequences were observed very rarely, whereas some public TCRs were present in many individuals. A cluster of highly shared sequence variants was judged likely to represent a technical artifact of the sequencing pipeline. When HLA alleles, especially DR and DQ, strongly co-occurred, attributing TCR associations to individual alleles was difficult. A total of 150 to 200 TCR beta chains were listed by the study as associated with cytomegalovirus. Because counts were too low, seventeen rarely observed V segments, including chromosome 9 orphons, were left out of the earlier analysis of about 500 of the donors. V-gene and J-gene trimming of TCR beta chains was associated with a missense DCLRE1C variant in a later genetic analysis, and the association was replicated in an independent cohort. At a false discovery rate of 0.05, a later analysis linked under 20,000 TCR beta sequences to specific HLA alleles. According to a later analysis, parvovirus B19, influenza, CMV and Epstein-Barr virus appeared linked to several top co-occurrence clusters. Only TCR beta chains were sequenced in this cohort, and the absence of alpha or paired-chain data limited detectable features. A later analysis found that most CMV-associated TCR beta chains appeared HLA-restricted, with HLA associations seemingly driven largely by CMV exposure. Linkage disequilibrium might explain the correlated functional status among segregating V segments, but an unknown experimental factor could not be excluded. In a later analysis, HLA-associated TCR beta chains showed more clonal expansion and lower generation probabilities than non-associated chains that were equally common. Some IMGT-functional V segments, including TRBV6-2 and TRBV6-3, could not be told apart with the 87-base-pair reads, so those segments were excluded. Compared with the approximately 710-donor mean, donors in an Asian-associated ancestry cluster had fewer N-insertions in productive TCRs, according to a later genetic analysis. The presence/absence analyses assumed that sequencing depth was roughly uniform across donors, and that assumption may not be true. In a later analysis, TCR association rates were found to vary across HLA loci, with the most associated TCRs seen for DRB1 alleles and the fewest for HLA-C alleles. In an earlier analysis of 500 to 650 of the donors, most TCR beta V segments appeared in productive rearrangements about 87% or about 30% of the time, broadly matching IMGT annotations. A further reported finding was that TCR beta sequences accurately predicted the HLA-A and HLA-B alleles for most subjects in the first cohort. HLA typing was unavailable for some donors at each locus, so association tests used only the typed subset. It was suggested by the authors that the approach could potentially be generalized to other disease states and immunological phenotypes.

Reading from cysteine to phenylalanine, the CDR3 counts 13 amino acids. Only the CDR3 DNA is retained, 39 bases long and in frame from the first base. The CDR1 and CDR2 encoded by the germline V gene (reference sequence) are SGHNT and YYREEE. V is reduced by 5 bases and J by 4 bases, leaving a spacing of 13 bases between them. Library prep was done by the immunoSEQ multiplex PCR assay. For the multiplex PCR, a mixture combining 60 forward primers for TCR Vbeta segments and 13 reverse primers for TCR Jbeta segments was used. A multiplex PCR assay on genomic DNA amplified the CDR3 region of rearranged TCR beta genes. Amplified TCR beta libraries were sequenced as 87-base-pair reads on the Illumina HiSeq System. As for how the authors treated the data: In a later analysis, approximately 74 million unique TCR beta chains were counted across the roughly 700 repertoires, and around 10 million of these chains were shared by at least two donors. A nearest-neighbor algorithm error-corrected the raw reads and collapsed the reads into unique sequences, merging closely related sequences to remove PCR and sequencing errors. Alignment of CDR3 sequences to IMGT reference sequences was used to assign V, D and J gene segments. For a sequence to be retained, at least a six-nucleotide match to both a V gene segment and a J gene segment was required. Rearrangements were classified as productive when the CDR3 lacked stop codons and remained in frame with V and J, and all other rearrangements were classified as non-productive. CDR3 was defined by IMGT convention, running from the second conserved V-encoded cysteine to the conserved J-encoded phenylalanine. In an earlier analysis of just under 600 of the donors, sequences lacking an unambiguous match to a single V gene segment were excluded. In an earlier analysis of a few hundred of the donors, V segments were called functional above 56.7% productive rearrangements and were called segregating when the between-donor standard deviation exceeded 5%. To diagnose cytomegalovirus status from the catalog of TCR beta chain sequences, a statistical classification framework was built. In a later analysis, TCR nucleotide sequences were compared against IMGT/GENE-DB human TR gene sequences so that V and J genes could be assigned. A later analysis assigned CDR3 sequences and most-parsimonious VDJ recombination scenarios with the TCRdist pipeline. A later analysis defined each TCR beta chain by its CDR3 amino acid sequence plus V-gene family, and excluded reads lacking a unique V-gene family. A later analysis removed several hundred highly shared, low-generation-probability nucleotide sequences to deal with suspected cross-contamination and a sequencing artifact. A later analysis calculated a clonal expansion index for each public chain from normalized within-repertoire ranks of inferred template counts. In a later analysis, generation probabilities were computed with a VDJ recombination model fitted to out-of-frame rearrangements, and the resulting probabilities were checked against IGoR. In a later analysis, TCR-TCR, TCR-HLA and TCR-CMV co-occurrence was scored with hypergeometric tests, and a repertoire-size bias correction was applied to TCR pairs. False discovery rates were estimated in a later analysis by permuting HLA or CMV assignments 20 times. In a later analysis, co-occurring TCRs were grouped with DBSCAN, and TCRdist sequence similarity was added when clustering was performed within HLA-allele-positive subsets. For co-occurrence clustering, repertoires with fewer than 30,000 or more than 120,000 public chains were excluded, along with several repertoires with anomalous nucleotide sharing. Entries here come from immuneACCESS through TCRdb and include only in-frame sequences with V and J called. Some clones fail to appear in such tables; in the studies checked, an unresolved V gene covers under half of the shortfall, and the cause of the remainder is unknown. V, J and clone size derive from that table, while D and trimming were established from the DNA sequence. For this sample the table gives approximately 110,000 clones, of which about two thirds were detected only once. The ten largest clones add up to about 8.2% of the sample.

In total, approximately 690 healthy bone marrow donors made up the cohort. At the time of sampling, all cohort members were nominally healthy, though unrecorded immune exposures were likely present. The donor tested CMV seropositive, placing the donor among the 289 seropositive members of the cohort. A peripheral blood sample was collected from each donor, and TCR beta sequencing was performed on peripheral blood mononuclear cells. Genomic DNA was extracted from the blood cell samples with the Qiagen DNeasy Blood Extraction Kit. The rearrangement combines TRBV5-4 with TRBJ2-7; possibly the D gene is TRBD1, per 6 matching bases. The sequencing sample was made of PBMCs. The clonotype originates from a middle-aged woman in good health and CMV-seropositive. The DNA is TGTGCCAGCAGGCAGGGCCAGGGGTACGAGCAGTACTTC. It is translated as CASRQGQGYEQYF.